Below are 13 T cell receptor beta chains sequenced from a single sample in a study of T cell responses to AZD1222 COVID-19 vaccine. Profiling relied on immunoSEQ multiplex PCR, and the TCRdb table lists in-frame clones only, not all of them. The table includes about 140,000 clones, 88% detected once. This specimen was peripheral blood, taken 28 days after the second AZD1222 dose. The receptors originated from an adult who received the AZD1222 COVID-19 vaccine.

This chain joins TRBV6-2 or TRBV6-3 and TRBJ1-2; no firm D call. Germline values: CDR1 MNHEY, CDR2 SVGEGT. Trimming took 2 bases from V and 1 from J, leaving 8 bases between them. The CDR3 sequence is 14 residues long. Here the CDR3 DNA reads TGTGCCAGCAGTTACGATGTGTATAACTATGGCTACACCTTC. Translation: CASSYDVYNYGYTF.

The V gene is TRBV9, the J gene TRBJ1-5; 8 nucleotides align to TRBD1. CDR3 length: 15 amino acids. CDR1 is SGDLS, CDR2 YYNGEE, per germline. J was trimmed by 3 bases and V by 3 bases; bases with no gene match: 5. CDR3 residues: CASSARQGPNQPQHF. Written as DNA, the CDR3 is TGTGCCAGCAGCGCCCGACAGGGGCCCAATCAGCCCCAGCATTTT.

The chain carries TRBV2 and TRBJ2-7, with a tentative D call TRBD2 (5 bases). Germline loops: CDR1 SNHLY, CDR2 FYNNEI. Trimming removed 3 bases at V and 5 bases at J, with 11 bases between. CDR3 length: 13 amino acids. CDR3 nucleotides: TGTGCCAGCAGTGAGGAGGATTTGAACGAGCAGTACTTC. This sequence encodes CASSEEDLNEQYF.

The chain has TRBV19 and TRBJ1-1; 9 bases align to TRBD1. In germline, CDR1 is LNHDA, CDR2 SQIVND (reference sequence). The V segment lost 6 bases and the J segment 3 bases; nucleotides outside the gene matches: 5. This CDR3 region has 14 residues. The CDR3 nucleotides read TGTGCCAGTAGATCACAGGGGGCTCACACTGAAGCTTTCTTT. Residues: CASRSQGAHTEAFF. Using reference TRBV19 and TRBJ1-1 for the parts outside the CDR3, the full variable domain is DGGITQSPKYLFRKEGQNVTLSCEQNLNHDAMYWYRQDPGQGLRLIYYSQIVNDFQKGDIAEGYSVSREKKESFPLTVTSAQKNPTAFYLCASRSQGAHTEAFFGQGTRLTVV.

This chain joins TRBV5-5 and TRBJ2-6; D might be TRBD1 (5 bases). V was trimmed by 4 bases and J by 0 bases, leaving 11 bases between them. The CDR3 runs 16 residues. CDR1 SGHKS and CDR2 YYEKEE come from the germline V gene (reference sequence). In nucleotides, the CDR3 is TGTGCCAGCAGCCGGACACCACCCTCTGGGGCCAACGTCCTGACTTTC. It translates to CASSRTPPSGANVLTF. Combining the CDR3 with reference TRBV5-5 and TRBJ2-6 gives the whole variable domain DAGVTQSPTHLIKTRGQQVTLRCSPISGHKSVSWYQQVLGQGPQFIFQYYEKEERGRGNFPDRFSARQFPNYSSELNVNALLLGDSALYLCASSRTPPSGANVLTFGAGSRLTVL.

The J gene is TRBJ1-3, the V gene TRBV15, with a weak D call TRBD1 (5 bases). The CDR3 loop spans 15 amino acids. V lost 6 bases, J lost 0 bases, and 12 bases lay in between. Germline V gives CDR1 LNHNV, CDR2 YYDKDF (reference sequence). For the CDR3, the DNA is TGTGCCACCAGAAAGACAGCTTTCTCTGGAAACACCATATATTTT. Its translation: CATRKTAFSGNTIYF.

This clone appeared a single time. The CDR3 is CASSVQWGSSYEQYF. In DNA form, the CDR3 reads TGTGCCAGCAGCGTGCAGTGGGGCAGTTCCTACGAGCAGTACTTC. The chain joins TRBV9 to TRBJ2-7; D is possibly TRBD1 (5 bases). This CDR3 region has 15 residues. In germline, CDR1 is SGDLS, CDR2 YYNGEE. V gave up 2 bases and J gave up 1 base, with 13 bases separating them.

The CDR3 nucleotides are TGTGCCAGCAGCTTGGGAAGTGGGTCCACTGAAGCTTTCTTT. Its protein product is CASSLGSGSTEAFF. The chain joins TRBV7-3 to TRBJ1-1; no firm D call. Germline V lookup: CDR1 SGHTA, CDR2 FQGTGA. The CDR3 spans 14 residues. V was pared by 3 bases and J by 4 bases, with 12 bases between.

The rearrangement links TRBV28 to TRBJ1-2; TRBD1 agrees at 7 bases. The CDR3 is made up of 12 amino acids. From germline, CDR1 is MDHEN and CDR2 SYDVKM. The V and J ends lost 7 bases and 8 bases, in that order; junction bases with no gene match: 7. This chain's CDR3 is CASTSRGRGYTF. As DNA, the CDR3 is TGTGCCAGCACTTCTAGGGGGCGCGGCTACACCTTC.

The chain links TRBV11-2 to TRBJ1-5, with TRBD1 identical over 8 bases. Looked up from germline, CDR1 is SGHAT and CDR2 is FQNNGV. V shed 5 bases, J shed 7 bases, and the junction held 7 bases outside the gene matches. CDR3 length: 14 residues. CDR3 sequence (DNA): TGTGCCAGCAGCCTGAGGACAGGGCGGCAGCCCCAGCATTTT. The encoded protein is CASSLRTGRQPQHF. Using reference TRBV11-2 and TRBJ1-5 for the parts outside the CDR3, the full variable domain is EAGVAQSPRYKIIEKRQSVAFWCNPISGHATLYWYQQILGQGPKLLIQFQNNGVVDDSQLPKDRFSAERLKGVDSTLKIQPAKLEDSAVYLCASSLRTGRQPQHFGDGTRLSIL.

This clone was counted a single time. The V and J genes are TRBV6-2 or TRBV6-3 and TRBJ2-3, with D unresolved. V was trimmed by 6 bases and J by 5 bases, leaving 12 bases between them. The CDR3 has 13 amino acids. Germline V gives CDR1 MNHEY, CDR2 SVGEGT. CDR3 loop: CASRPGVGDTQYF. CDR3 nucleotide sequence: TGTGCCAGCAGACCTGGGGTGGGAGATACGCAGTATTTT.

The chain carries TRBV4-3 and TRBJ2-2, with 10 bases fitting TRBD1. V was clipped by 6 bases and J by 6 bases; unmatched bases: 4. CDR3 length equals 14 residues. Germline CDR1 is LGHNA and CDR2 is YSLEER. This CDR3 is CASRGTGVAGELFF. CDR3 DNA sequence: TGCGCCAGCAGGGGGACAGGGGTCGCCGGGGAGCTGTTTTTT.

The chain carries TRBV30 and TRBJ2-1; weak D call: TRBD2 (7 bases). The CDR3 has 16 amino acids. CDR1 is GTSNPN and CDR2 is SVGIG in the germline V gene (reference sequence). The V end was cut by 0 bases, the J end by 9 bases, with 21 bases between. The CDR3 nucleotides are TGTGCCTGGAGTGTTCACAGGGCTAGCGGTTGGAGTGAGCAGTTCTTC. This codes for CAWSVHRASGWSEQFF.